This record covers a single TCR beta chain. These data come from a study of shared T cell receptors in the human thymus. Using immunoSEQ multiplex PCR, the repertoire was profiled, and TCRdb retains in-frame clones only, with some absent. The sample consists of hundreds of thousands of clones, 70% to 90% of them appearing once. This sample was also put to use in a study of human thymus T cells. That work contributes: Serving as donors were healthy Finnish infants, each of whom was having open corrective surgery for congenital heart defects. Thymic as well as blood repertoires seemed to favor certain V and J genes unevenly.

The sequencing sample was made of thymocytes. The sequence was obtained from a girl less than two years old with a congenital heart defect.

DNA for the CDR3: TGTGCCAGTAGTACCGGAGGAAGCAAGCAGTACTTC. It yields the protein CASSTGGSKQYF. V and J are TRBV19 and TRBJ2-7; maybe TRBD2 (5 bases). Trimming stripped 4 bases from V and 8 bases from J, with 12 bases between. The CDR3 spans 12 residues. Germline CDR1 LNHDA, CDR2 SQIVND (reference sequence).